The 29 T cell receptor beta chains reported below all come from one sample, sequenced in a study of blood T cell repertoires in COVID-19. The table came from immunoSEQ multiplex PCR; TCRdb's copy has only in-frame clones and leaves some out. There are about 130,000 clones in the sample; about 83% occur only once, and about 10% lies in the top ten. Sequencing used peripheral blood. The receptors originated from a man between 60 and 70 years old with acute or convalescent COVID-19.

Comment on this clone: Other DNA sequences in this specimen translate into the identical CDR3. V and J are TRBV28 and TRBJ2-7; D uncertain. CDR1 and CDR2 from the germline V gene are MDHEN and SYDVKM. The CDR3 loop spans 13 amino acids. With 2 bases removed from V and 0 bases from J, the gap between germline ends came to 5 bases. The CDR3: CASSLRSSYEQYF. CDR3 sequence (DNA): TGTGCCAGCAGTTTACGGAGCTCCTACGAGCAGTACTTC. Based on the CDR3 plus reference TRBV28 and TRBJ2-7, the full variable domain is DVKVTQSSRYLVKRTGEKVFLECVQDMDHENMFWYRQDPGLGLRLIYFSYDVKMKEKGDIPEGYSVSREKKERFSLILESASTNQTSMYLCASSLRSSYEQYFGPGTRLTVT.

The V and J genes are TRBV24-1 and TRBJ1-5, with 9 bases lining up with TRBD1. Germline V gene data show CDR1 as KGHDR and CDR2 as SFDVKD. This CDR3 spans 16 amino acids. J lost 5 bases, V lost 4 bases, and 8 bases had no gene match. The CDR3 sequence is CATSDPGQGNHQPQHF. The CDR3 DNA is TGTGCCACCAGTGACCCAGGACAGGGGAACCATCAGCCCCAGCATTTT.

The chain uses TRBV5-6 and TRBJ2-2; 7 bases are shared with TRBD1. CDR3 length: 14 residues. The J segment lost 3 bases and the V segment lost 4 bases, leaving 3 bases of the junction unmatched. Germline V gene sequence: CDR1 SGHDT, CDR2 YYEEEE. The CDR3 spells CASSRQGYTGELFF. The CDR3 DNA is TGTGCCAGCAGCCGACAGGGTTACACCGGGGAGCTGTTTTTT.

The gene calls are TRBV5-1 and TRBJ2-1, with TRBD1 identical over 7 bases. Per the germline V gene, CDR1 is SGHRS and CDR2 is YFSETQ. CDR3 size: 15 residues. The junction had 11 bases not matched to a gene; V was cut back by 1 base and J by 10 bases. The CDR3 nucleotides are TGCGCCAGCAGCTTGACTAACAGGGGAGAACGAGAGCAGTTCTTC. This gives the protein CASSLTNRGEREQFF.

V gene TRBV19 combines with J gene TRBJ2-1; maybe TRBD2 (6 bases). The CDR3 is 16 residues long. V lost 6 bases, J lost 3 bases, and 18 bases lay in between. Germline CDR1 is LNHDA and CDR2 is SQIVND (reference sequence). The CDR3 is CASRADTGLIYNEQFF. The CDR3 DNA reads TGTGCCAGTAGAGCGGACACGGGACTCATCTACAATGAGCAGTTCTTC.

This chain joins TRBV20-1 and TRBJ1-3; no clear D. The CDR3 consists of 14 residues. Per germline, CDR1 DFQATT and CDR2 SNEGSKA (reference sequence). Between the trimmed V and J ends, which lost 3 bases and 0 bases, there was a span of 9 bases. CDR3 sequence: CSASVERSGNTIYF. The CDR3 DNA reads as TGCAGTGCTAGTGTGGAGCGCTCTGGAAACACCATATATTTT.

This sequence joins TRBV6-5 and TRBJ1-1; D remains unclear. The V end was cut by 2 bases, the J end by 3 bases, with 7 bases between. Per the germline V gene, CDR1 is MNHEY and CDR2 is SVGAGI. This CDR3 contains 13 residues. CDR3 sequence: CASSYARDTEAFF. In DNA form, the CDR3 reads TGTGCCAGCAGTTACGCGCGGGACACTGAAGCTTTCTTT.

This clone occurred a few times. The rearrangement uses TRBV27 and TRBJ2-2, with 10 nucleotides matching TRBD2. Germline trimming cut 2 bases from V and 4 bases from J; bases unmatched to any gene: 10. The CDR3 is 18 amino acids. Germline CDR1 MNHEY, CDR2 SMNVEV (reference sequence). The CDR3 region has the DNA TGTGCCAGCAGTTTACGTCCCGTGGGACTAGCGAGCACCGGGGAGCTGTTTTTT. This translates into CASSLRPVGLASTGELFF.

The chain couples TRBV28 to TRBJ1-1; D might be TRBD1 (5 bases). Germline loops: CDR1 MDHEN, CDR2 SYDVKM. The CDR3 has 12 residues. Trimming stripped 1 base from V and 8 bases from J, with 8 bases between. CDR3 sequence: CASSLYRQEAFF. The CDR3, as DNA: TGTGCCAGCAGTTTATACAGGCAAGAAGCTTTCTTT.

In its sample, this clone was seen a few times. This chain joins TRBV7-9 and TRBJ1-2; D is unresolved. The germline V gene encodes CDR1 SEHNR and CDR2 FQNEAQ (reference sequence). V gave up 5 bases and J gave up 5 bases, with 3 bases separating them. The CDR3 has 10 residues. CDR3 sequence reads: CASSRYGYTF. The CDR3 DNA is TGTGCCAGCAGCCGTTATGGCTACACCTTC.

This chain links TRBV5-4 with TRBJ2-3, with a weak D call TRBD2 (6 bases). Trimming cost V 5 bases and J 0 bases, with 13 bases left between them. The CDR3 totals 15 residues. Germline CDR1 reads SGHNT; CDR2 reads YYREEE (reference sequence). The CDR3 sequence: CASRMGGTSTDTQYF. The CDR3 DNA sequence: TGTGCCAGCAGAATGGGCGGGACTAGCACAGATACGCAGTATTTT.

The CDR3 DNA sequence: TGTGCCAGCAGTTACGACAGGGCCTACAATGAGCAGTTCTTC. Residues: CASSYDRAYNEQFF. This chain links TRBV6-5 with TRBJ2-1; 7 bases map to TRBD1. This CDR3 has 14 amino acids. In germline, CDR1 is MNHEY, CDR2 SVGAGI. V was clipped by 2 bases and J by 2 bases; unmatched bases: 0.

This chain uses TRBV5-1 with TRBJ2-5; possibly TRBD2 for D (6 bases). V was trimmed by 3 bases and J by 4 bases, leaving 22 bases between them. This CDR3 comprises 17 residues. Germline lookup yields CDR1 SGHRS and CDR2 YFSETQ. The CDR3 protein is CASSSDSPGPGGETQYF. The DNA for the CDR3 is TGCGCCAGCAGCTCTGACTCACCGGGCCCCGGGGGAGAGACCCAGTACTTC. Filled out from reference TRBV5-1 and TRBJ2-5, the complete variable domain reads KAGVTQTPRYLIKTRGQQVTLSCSPISGHRSVSWYQQTPGQGLQFLFEYFSETQRNKGNFPGRFSGRQFSNSRSEMNVSTLELGDSALYLCASSSDSPGPGGETQYFGPGTRLLVL.

The rearrangement joins TRBV18 to TRBJ1-1; no clear D gene. The germline V gene encodes CDR1 KGHSH and CDR2 LQKENI. The V end lost 1 base, the J end lost 5 bases, and 8 bases lay between the germline ends. The CDR3 runs 13 residues. The CDR3 coding sequence is TGTGCCAGCTCACCACTACCGGGAACTGAAGCTTTCTTT. It encodes CASSPLPGTEAFF.

The chain links TRBV18 to TRBJ1-2; 8 bases match TRBD1. V trimming: 5 bases; J trimming: 4 bases; junction bases outside the gene matches: 12. CDR1 is KGHSH, CDR2 LQKENI, per germline. This CDR3 contains 16 residues. The CDR3 loop reads CASSSTPGQEAYGYTF. The CDR3 DNA reads as TGTGCCAGCTCATCGACTCCGGGACAGGAAGCCTATGGCTACACCTTC. The entire variable domain, with the rest obtained from reference TRBV18 and TRBJ1-2, is as follows: NAGVMQNPRHLVRRRGQEARLRCSPMKGHSHVYWYRQLPEEGLKFMVYLQKENIIDESGMPKERFSAEFPKEGPSILRIQQVVRGDSAAYFCASSSTPGQEAYGYTFGSGTRLTVV.

This clone was counted between two and nine times. The V and J genes are TRBV7-9 and TRBJ2-1, with D possibly being TRBD2 (5 bases). CDR3 length: 15 amino acids. Between the trimmed V and J ends, which lost 7 bases and 0 bases, there was a span of 13 bases. Germline V lookup: CDR1 SEHNR, CDR2 FQNEAQ (reference sequence). In DNA form, the CDR3 reads TGTGCCAGCAATCCTAGGGAGAGCTCCTACAATGAGCAGTTCTTC. It encodes CASNPRESSYNEQFF.

The rearrangement links TRBV7-9 to TRBJ2-3; perhaps TRBD2 as D (5 bases). CDR3 length: 13 amino acids. Germline CDR1 and CDR2: SEHNR and FQNEAQ (reference sequence). Trimming shortened V by 4 bases and J by 3 bases, and 8 bases separated the two germline ends. CDR3: CASSSRGTDTQYF. Written as DNA, the CDR3 is TGTGCCAGCAGCTCCCGGGGAACAGATACGCAGTATTTT.

The chain links TRBV2 to TRBJ1-4; 10 positions agree with TRBD1. The germline gives CDR1 SNHLY, CDR2 FYNNEI. V shed 6 bases, J shed 7 bases, and the junction held 2 bases outside the gene matches. The CDR3 consists of 13 residues. The CDR3 DNA is TGTGCCAGCAGGGGGGACAGGGGTGAAAAACTGTTTTTT. It codes for CASRGDRGEKLFF.

The V gene is TRBV7-3, the J gene TRBJ1-1; D is uncertain. Germline V lookup: CDR1 SGHTA, CDR2 FQGTGA. V lost 5 bases to trimming and J lost 1 base, with 8 bases between them. CDR3 size: 13 residues. CDR3 loop: CASSPQSNTEAFF. Here the CDR3 DNA reads TGTGCCAGCAGCCCTCAGTCGAACACTGAAGCTTTCTTT.

This chain connects TRBV3-1 (or the pseudogene TRBV3-2) to TRBJ1-1; D perhaps matches TRBD1 (5 bases). Per germline, CDR1 LGHDT and CDR2 YNNKEL (reference sequence). Trimming stripped 1 base from V and 8 bases from J, with 14 bases between. The CDR3 consists of 14 residues. The CDR3, as DNA: TGTGCCAGCAGCCAAGGCGTAGGGGATCAGGAAGCTTTCTTT. Amino acid sequence: CASSQGVGDQEAFF.

Written as DNA, the CDR3 is TGTGCCAGCAGCTTGGGGACAGAGCCTGAAAAACTGTTTTTT. Its protein is CASSLGTEPEKLFF. V and J are TRBV5-5 and TRBJ1-4, with D possibly matching TRBD1 (6 bases). Germline loops: CDR1 SGHKS, CDR2 YYEKEE (reference sequence). The CDR3 covers 14 residues. Trimming took off 0 bases at V and 7 bases at J, with 10 bases between the two ends.

The chain couples TRBV28 to TRBJ1-5, with D perhaps matching TRBD1 (6 bases). The ends were cut back, 3 bases at V and 2 bases at J, with 11 bases in the middle. This CDR3 spans 15 amino acids. CDR1 and CDR2 (germline): MDHEN, SYDVKM. CDR3 sequence reads: CASSLGGAGNQPQHF. CDR3 DNA sequence: TGTGCCAGCAGTTTGGGGGGGGCTGGCAATCAGCCCCAGCATTTT.

This chain uses TRBV4-1 with TRBJ1-4, with D tentatively TRBD1 (5 bases). Germline-derived CDR1 and CDR2 are MGHRA and YSYEKL. Trimming stripped 1 base from V and 4 bases from J, with 13 bases between. The CDR3 totals 16 residues. DNA of the CDR3: TGCGCCAGCAGCCAAGGGCGGGCGGGGGGTAATGAAAAACTGTTTTTT. Protein: CASSQGRAGGNEKLFF.

Only a few counts were recorded for this clone. The rearrangement joins TRBV27 to TRBJ2-5, with TRBD1 matching 10 bases. The CDR3 totals 17 residues. J gave up 5 bases and V 4 bases, and 13 bases lay outside the gene matches. The germline gives CDR1 MNHEY, CDR2 SMNVEV (reference sequence). This chain's CDR3 is CASSSSAGDRGLETQYF. CDR3 nucleotides: TGTGCCAGCAGTTCCTCCGCCGGGGACAGGGGATTGGAGACCCAGTACTTC.

This clone was observed a single time. V and J are TRBV30 and TRBJ1-1; 7 bases map to TRBD1. V lost 0 bases to trimming and J lost 4 bases; unmatched junction nucleotides: 11. This CDR3 spans 16 amino acids. Looked up from germline, CDR1 is GTSNPN and CDR2 is SVGIG (reference sequence). The CDR3: CAWSVNRGGAVTEAFF. The CDR3 region has the DNA TGTGCCTGGAGTGTAAATCGAGGGGGCGCGGTCACTGAAGCTTTCTTT.

The chain recombines TRBV28 with TRBJ2-5; the match to TRBD2 covers 13 bases. The ends lost 8 bases at V and 13 bases at J; junction bases unmatched: 7. Looked up from germline, CDR1 is MDHEN and CDR2 is SYDVKM. There are 12 residues in the CDR3. The CDR3 sequence: CASRTSGGLPYF. CDR3 bases: TGTGCCAGCCGGACTAGCGGGGGTCTCCCGTACTTC.

This chain uses TRBV4-1 with TRBJ2-3; D remains ambiguous. The CDR3 has 14 residues. Looked up from germline, CDR1 is MGHRA and CDR2 is YSYEKL. Trimming cost V 5 bases and J 5 bases, with 14 bases left between them. CDR3 amino acids: CASSERLLVDTQYF. The CDR3 DNA reads TGCGCCAGCAGCGAACGACTCTTGGTAGATACGCAGTATTTT.

In DNA form, the CDR3 reads TGTGCCAGCAGCTTACCTACCCCGGGGGTGAACACTGAAGCTTTCTTT. Protein sequence: CASSLPTPGVNTEAFF. The chain is built from TRBV7-6 and TRBJ1-1; D may be TRBD1 (5 bases). This CDR3 has 16 amino acids. The germline V gene encodes CDR1 SGHVS and CDR2 FNYEAQ. V was pared by 2 bases and J by 0 bases, with 13 bases between.

The V and J genes are TRBV14 and TRBJ2-3; 8 bases line up with TRBD1. The CDR3 has 13 residues. Germline V gene data show CDR1 as SGHDN and CDR2 as FVKESK. Trimming took 1 base from V and 14 from J; bases not matched to a gene: 8. In DNA, the CDR3 is TGTGCCAGCAGCCAAGTCCGGGCGGGACAGGCGTATTTT. Encoded protein: CASSQVRAGQAYF. Drawing the rest from reference TRBV14 and TRBJ2-3, the complete variable domain is EAGVTQFPSHSVIEKGQTVTLRCDPISGHDNLYWYRRVMGKEIKFLLHFVKESKQDESGMPNNRFLAERTGGTYSTLKVQPAELEDSGVYFCASSQVRAGQAYFGPGTRLTVL.